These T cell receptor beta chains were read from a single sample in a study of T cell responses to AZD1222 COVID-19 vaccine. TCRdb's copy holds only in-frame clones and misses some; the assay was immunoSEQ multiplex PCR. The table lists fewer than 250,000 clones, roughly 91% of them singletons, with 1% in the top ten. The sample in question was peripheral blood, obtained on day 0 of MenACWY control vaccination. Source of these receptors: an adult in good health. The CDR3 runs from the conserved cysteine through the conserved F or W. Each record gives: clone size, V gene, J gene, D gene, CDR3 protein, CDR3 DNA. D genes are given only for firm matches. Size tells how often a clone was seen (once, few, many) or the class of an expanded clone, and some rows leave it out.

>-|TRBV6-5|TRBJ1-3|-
CASRYSKGSGNTIYF
TGTGCCAGCAGATACTCTAAAGGCTCTGGAAACACCATATATTTT
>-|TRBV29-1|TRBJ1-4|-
CSIRQPATNEKLFF
TGCAGCATTCGACAGCCTGCAACTAATGAAAAACTGTTTTTT
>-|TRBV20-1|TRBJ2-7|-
CSASRGMDEQYF
TGCAGTGCTAGTCGGGGGATGGACGAGCAGTACTTC
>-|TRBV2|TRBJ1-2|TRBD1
CASSDQDRGNYGYTF
TGTGCCAGCAGTGATCAGGACAGGGGAAACTATGGCTACACCTTC
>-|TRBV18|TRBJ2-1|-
CASSPVLGTNNEQFF
TGTGCCAGCTCACCGGTACTAGGCACTAACAATGAGCAGTTCTTC
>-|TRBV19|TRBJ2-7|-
CARPGTEDSYEQYF
TGTGCCCGACCCGGGACCGAAGACTCCTACGAGCAGTACTTC
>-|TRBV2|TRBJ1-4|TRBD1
CASSERQGGVIGEKLFF
TGTGCCAGCAGTGAGCGACAGGGGGGGGTCATAGGAGAAAAACTGTTTTTT
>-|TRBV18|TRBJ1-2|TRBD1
CASSRTGGDSGYTF
TGTGCCAGCTCGCGGACAGGGGGCGACTCTGGCTACACCTTC
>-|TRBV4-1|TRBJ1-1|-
CASSQVSYGHQNTEAFF
TGCGCCAGCAGCCAAGTTTCGTATGGACACCAGAACACTGAAGCTTTCTTT
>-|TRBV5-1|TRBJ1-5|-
CASSLSSGGNQPQHF
TGCGCCAGCAGCTTGAGTTCAGGCGGCAATCAGCCCCAGCATTTT
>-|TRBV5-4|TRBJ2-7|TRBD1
CASRATGGSSYEQYF
TGTGCCAGCAGGGCTACAGGGGGAAGCTCCTACGAGCAGTACTTC
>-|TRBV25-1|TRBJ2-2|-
CASSAVARNTGELFF
TGTGCCAGCAGTGCCGTGGCAAGGAACACCGGGGAGCTGTTTTTT
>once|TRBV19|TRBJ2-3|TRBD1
CASSRTGHTDTQYF
TGTGCCAGTAGTAGGACAGGGCATACAGATACGCAGTATTTT
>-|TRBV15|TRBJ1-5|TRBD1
CATRGVGRGAHQPQHF
TGTGCCACCAGAGGGGTGGGCAGGGGGGCTCATCAGCCCCAGCATTTT
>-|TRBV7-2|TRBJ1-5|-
CASSFISNQPQHF
TGTGCCAGCAGCTTCATTAGCAATCAGCCCCAGCATTTT
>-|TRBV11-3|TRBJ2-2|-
CASSPGPNTGELFF
TGTGCCAGCAGCCCGGGTCCTAACACCGGGGAGCTGTTTTTT
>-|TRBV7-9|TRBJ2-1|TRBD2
CASSLCLERGSLCEQFF
TGTGCCAGCAGCTTATGCCTGGAGCGGGGGTCTCTTTGTGAGCAGTTCTTC
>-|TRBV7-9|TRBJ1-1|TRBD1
CASRAGGWGNTEAFF
TGTGCCAGCAGGGCAGGGGGCTGGGGGAACACTGAAGCTTTCTTT
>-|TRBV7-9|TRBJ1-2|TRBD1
CASSFDRGRNGYTF
TGTGCCAGCAGCTTTGACAGGGGGAGAAATGGCTACACCTTC
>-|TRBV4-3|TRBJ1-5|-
CASSQDRQQPQHF
TGCGCCAGCAGCCAAGATAGGCAGCAGCCCCAGCATTTT
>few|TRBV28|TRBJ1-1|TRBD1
CASSLITGGMNTEAFF
TGTGCCAGCAGCCTCATTACAGGGGGGATGAACACTGAAGCTTTCTTT
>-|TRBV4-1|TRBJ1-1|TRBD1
CASSRRVRDRGAEAFF
TGCGCCAGCAGCCGTCGGGTGCGAGACAGGGGCGCTGAAGCTTTCTTT